The sample holds one count of the clone carrying this TCR beta chain. The sample comes from a study of CD8 T cells in Susac syndrome. V was pared by 5 bases and J by 1 base, with 5 bases of the junction left unmatched. Germline V gene data show CDR1 as SGHTA and CDR2 as FQGNSA. The CDR3 covers 15 residues. RNA totalling about 0.5 to 1 ug underwent reverse transcription with random hexamers. Amplification of TCR beta CDR3 across 54 Vbeta and 13 Jbeta was performed with immunoSEQ multiplex PCR. Via MiXCR, TCRdb re-called the immunoSEQ multiplex PCR reads, giving one row per CDR3 protein. Seen here are about 120,000 distinct CDR3 sequences, less than 95% observed once, and the top ten hold roughly 0.12%. In blood CD8+ and CD4+ T cells, TCR beta underwent sequencing. Healthy donors constituted the controls, which were matched for age and sex. TEMRA cells were enriched by FACS, and CD4+ and CD8+ T cells were negatively isolated.

V and J are TRBV7-2 and TRBJ2-3, with 8 bases aligning to TRBD2. Sample: CD8+ T cells from PBMCs. The receptor was derived from a human donor in good health. The CDR3 region has the DNA TGTGCCAGCAGCGTGGGAGCGGGGGGCACAGATACGCAGTATTTT. Translating gives CASSVGAGGTDTQYF.